What follows is one T cell receptor beta chain and its context. This clone's antigen is unknown. No quality values exist for individual bases; no much larger clone is one base distant. This specimen comes from a study of cytomegalovirus exposure and HLA in healthy donors (dated by TCRdb to the late 2010s). Describing the broader study: An earlier analysis of 550 to 700 of the donors reported 250 to 350 Gb of sequence data and approximately 110 million unique TCR beta sequences from roughly 180 million T cells. The study was designed to test whether signatures of past pathogen exposure could be identified by cataloging public T cell receptors. A separate validation cohort of more than 100 different subjects was used in addition to the roughly 720-subject first cohort. HLA typing included class I and class II loci at four-digit resolution. The number of donors typed differed by locus, with roughly 629-640 for A, B, C, DRB1 and DQB1, roughly 520 for DQA1, nearly 610 for DPA1, and some 440 for DPB1. Donor age, sex, ethnicity and CMV serostatus were collected together with the repertoire data. An earlier analysis of approximately 640 of the donors applied high-throughput TCR beta sequencing to assess whether each TCR beta V gene segment acted as functional or pseudogenic. Of the roughly 410 genotyped donors, 75% to 85% were placed in the genetic ancestry cluster associated with self-reported Caucasian donors. An early release that covered about 600 HLA-typed donors contained approximately 300 gigabases of sequencing data and about 84 million unique TCR sequences. A later genetic analysis took genome-wide SNP genotypes for 398 of the 666 donors and used that subset as a discovery cohort. Among about 390 genotyped donors of the cohort, an average of approximately 230,000 unique TCR beta nucleotide sequences were sequenced per donor, around 20% of them non-productive. The study used immunosequencing to profile the T cell repertoires of approximately 690 subjects and linked those repertoires to cytomegalovirus serostatus. Rather than using new phenotypic data, the later analysis identified candidate immune exposures from TCR beta sequences and from how often those sequences occurred across donors. In a later analysis, previously published TCR beta repertoires from 500 to 750 donors were re-analyzed and high-resolution HLA genotyping was added so that TCR occurrence patterns could be studied. All discovery cohort repertoires had been generated on a single sequencing platform. To predict cytomegalovirus infection status, the study combined high-throughput TCR immunosequencing, statistical association of individual TCRs with disease status, and machine learning. A handful of DR-DQ haplotypes were handled as single units for association and clustering because linkage in the cohort was strong.

On the study overall, not on this receptor specifically: A further reported finding was that TCR beta sequences accurately predicted the HLA-A and HLA-B alleles for most subjects in the first cohort. The 87-base-pair reads could not distinguish some IMGT-functional V segments, including TRBV6-2 and TRBV6-3, so those segments were excluded. Strong co-occurrence of HLA alleles, especially DR and DQ, made assigning TCR associations to individual alleles difficult. In a later analysis, the rate of TCR association differed among HLA loci, with DRB1 alleles having the most associated TCRs and HLA-C alleles having the fewest. According to a later analysis, parvovirus B19, influenza, CMV and Epstein-Barr virus appeared linked to several top co-occurrence clusters. In a later genetic analysis, fewer N-insertions in productive TCRs were reported among donors in an Asian-associated ancestry cluster than the roughly 700-donor mean. HLA typing was unavailable for some donors at each locus, so association tests used only the typed subset. Broadly in line with IMGT annotations, most TCR beta V segments showed up in productive rearrangements about 90% or about 30% of the time in an earlier analysis of around 550 of the donors. It was suggested by the authors that the approach could potentially be generalized to other disease states and immunological phenotypes. In this cohort, only TCR beta chains were sequenced, and detectable features were limited by the absence of alpha or paired-chain data. Cytomegalovirus status was reported to be diagnosed by the classifier with high specificity and sensitivity in both the original and validation cohorts. While some public TCRs were present in many individuals, most TCR sequences turned up only very rarely across donors. Linkage disequilibrium might explain the correlated functional status among segregating V segments, but an unknown experimental factor could not be ruled out. In a later analysis, HLA-associated TCR beta chains were found to be more clonally expanded and to have lower generation probabilities than equally common non-associated chains. According to a later analysis, most CMV-associated TCR beta chains appeared to be HLA-restricted, and the HLA associations seemed to be driven largely by CMV exposure. At a false discovery rate of 0.05, a later analysis linked under 20,000 TCR beta sequences to specific HLA alleles. In vitro tests confirmed that a few of the cytomegalovirus-associated TCR beta chains recognize cytomegalovirus antigens. The presence/absence analyses assumed that sequencing depth was roughly uniform across donors, and that assumption may not be true. A cluster of highly shared sequence variants was judged likely to be a technical artifact of the sequencing pipeline. In the study, around 150 TCR beta chains were listed as associated with cytomegalovirus. For the cohort, immune exposure information was limited to CMV serostatus. A later genetic analysis associated a missense DCLRE1C variant with V-gene and J-gene trimming of TCR beta chains, and an independent cohort replicated the association. The earlier analysis of approximately 540 of the donors excluded roughly 16 rarely observed V segments, including chromosome 9 orphons, because counts were too low.

CDR1 SGHNT and CDR2 YYREEE were looked up in the germline V gene (reference sequence). V is cut by 4 bases and J by 0 bases, and the space between the germline ends is 4 bases. Reading from cysteine to phenylalanine, the CDR3 counts 12 amino acids. Only the CDR3 region is kept as DNA, spanning 36 bases read in frame from base 1. Libraries came from the immunoSEQ multiplex PCR assay. A mixture of 60 forward primers for TCR Vbeta segments and 13 reverse primers for TCR Jbeta segments was used in the multiplex PCR. The CDR3 region of rearranged TCR beta genes was amplified from genomic DNA with a multiplex PCR assay. Amplified TCR beta libraries were sequenced as 87-base-pair reads on the Illumina HiSeq System. As for the original processing: Across the 670 or so repertoires, a later analysis counted 80 million or so unique TCR beta chains, some 11 million of which were shared by at least two donors. A nearest-neighbor algorithm error-corrected the raw reads and collapsed the reads into unique sequences, merging closely related sequences to remove PCR and sequencing errors. CDR3 sequences were aligned to IMGT reference sequences to assign V, D and J gene segments. Each retained sequence needed at least a six-nucleotide match to both a V gene segment and a J gene segment. Rearrangements were called productive when the CDR3 lacked stop codons and stayed in frame with V and J; all others were non-productive. Following IMGT convention, CDR3 was defined as the stretch from the second conserved V-encoded cysteine up to the conserved J-encoded phenylalanine. The earlier analysis of about 610 of the donors excluded sequences that lacked an unambiguous match to a single V gene segment. In an earlier analysis of approximately 550 of the donors, V segments were called functional above 56.7% productive rearrangements and were called segregating when the between-donor standard deviation exceeded 5%. To diagnose cytomegalovirus status from the catalog of TCR beta chain sequences, a statistical classification framework was built. A later analysis assigned V and J genes by comparing TCR nucleotide sequences with IMGT/GENE-DB human TR gene sequences. The TCRdist pipeline was used in a later analysis to assign CDR3 sequences and most-parsimonious VDJ recombination scenarios. In a later analysis, every TCR beta chain was defined by the combination of its CDR3 amino acid sequence and its V-gene family, and reads without a unique V-gene family were dropped. In a later analysis, fewer than 650 highly shared, low-generation-probability nucleotide sequences were removed to address suspected cross-contamination and a sequencing artifact. In a later analysis, a clonal expansion index was calculated for each public chain from normalized within-repertoire ranks of inferred template counts. A later analysis computed generation probabilities with a VDJ recombination model fitted to out-of-frame rearrangements, and checked the results against IGoR. Hypergeometric tests were used in a later analysis to score TCR-TCR, TCR-HLA and TCR-CMV co-occurrence, with a repertoire-size bias correction applied to the TCR pairs. To estimate false discovery rates, a later analysis permuted the HLA or CMV assignments 20 times. A later analysis grouped co-occurring TCRs with DBSCAN, adding TCRdist sequence similarity when clustering within HLA-allele-positive subsets. Repertoires with fewer than 30,000 or more than 120,000 public chains were left out of co-occurrence clustering, as were about 5 repertoires with anomalous nucleotide sharing. This immuneACCESS table, as held by TCRdb, lists in-frame sequences with V and J called but not all clones. Of the missing ones, under half trace to an unresolved V gene in checked studies; the others have no known cause. Clone size and V and J calls were adopted from that table, with D and trimming inferred from the DNA. This sample is represented by tens of thousands of clones; around 76% of them were singletons. 9.5% to 13% of the sample is held by the ten biggest clonotypes.

The cohort consisted of 670 or so healthy bone marrow donors. All cohort members were sampled while nominally healthy, although unrecorded immune exposures were likely present. The donor tested CMV seropositive and was one of the 289 seropositive cohort members. A peripheral blood sample was provided by each donor, and peripheral blood mononuclear cells were used for TCR beta sequencing. Genomic DNA was extracted from the blood cell samples with the Qiagen DNeasy Blood Extraction Kit. Sequencing was performed on PBMCs. The rearranged chain carries TRBV5-4 and TRBJ1-2; no D gene is confidently identified. The TCR was taken from a male donor in good health and CMV-seropositive. This receptor has the CDR3 CASSQTNYGYTF. Read as DNA, the sequence is TGTGCCAGCAGCCAGACTAACTATGGCTACACCTTC. Supplemented by the reference TRBV5-4 and TRBJ1-2 proteins around the CDR3, the complete variable domain is ETGVTQSPTHLIKTRGQQVTLRCSSQSGHNTVSWYQQALGQGPQFIFQYYREEENGRGNFPPRFSGLQFPNYSSELNVNALELDDSALYLCASSQTNYGYTFGSGTRLTVV.